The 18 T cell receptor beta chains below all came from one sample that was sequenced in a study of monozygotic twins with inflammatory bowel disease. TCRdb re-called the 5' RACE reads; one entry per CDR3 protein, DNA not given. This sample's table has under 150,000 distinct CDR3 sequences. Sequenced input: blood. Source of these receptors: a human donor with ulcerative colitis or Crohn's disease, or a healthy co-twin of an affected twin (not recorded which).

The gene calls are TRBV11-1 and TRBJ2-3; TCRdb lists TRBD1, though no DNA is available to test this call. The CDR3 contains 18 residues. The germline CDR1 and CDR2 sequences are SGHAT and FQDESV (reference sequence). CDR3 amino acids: CASSLRASGGASTDTQYF. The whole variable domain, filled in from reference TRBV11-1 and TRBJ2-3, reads EAEVAQSPRYKITEKSQAVAFWCDPISGHATLYWYRQILGQGPELLVQFQDESVVDDSQLPKDRFSAERLKGVDSTLKIQPAELGDSAMYLCASSLRASGGASTDTQYFGPGTRLTVL.

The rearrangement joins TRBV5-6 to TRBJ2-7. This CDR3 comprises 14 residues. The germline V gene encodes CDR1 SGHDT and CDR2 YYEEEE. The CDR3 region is CASGPRGSTYEQYF.

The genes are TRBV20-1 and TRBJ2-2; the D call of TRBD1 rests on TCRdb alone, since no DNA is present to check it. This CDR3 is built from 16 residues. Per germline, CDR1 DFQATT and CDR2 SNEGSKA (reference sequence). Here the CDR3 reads CSASTSGTGLGGELFF.

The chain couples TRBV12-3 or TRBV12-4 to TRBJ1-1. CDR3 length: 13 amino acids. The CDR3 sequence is CASSLGPYTEAFF.

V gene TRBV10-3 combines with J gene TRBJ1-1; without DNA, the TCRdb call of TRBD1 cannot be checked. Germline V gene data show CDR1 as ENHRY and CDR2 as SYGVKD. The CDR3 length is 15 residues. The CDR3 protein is CAISGSLGANTEAFF.

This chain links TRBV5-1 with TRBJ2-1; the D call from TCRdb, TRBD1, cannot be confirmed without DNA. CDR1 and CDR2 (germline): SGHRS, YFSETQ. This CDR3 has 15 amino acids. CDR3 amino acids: CASSPSPGQGNEQFF.

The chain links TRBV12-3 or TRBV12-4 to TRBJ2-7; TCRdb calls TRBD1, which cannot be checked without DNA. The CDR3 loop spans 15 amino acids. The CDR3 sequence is CASSLYLEMTYEQYF.

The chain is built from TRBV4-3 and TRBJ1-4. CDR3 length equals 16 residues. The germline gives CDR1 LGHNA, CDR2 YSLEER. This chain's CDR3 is CASSHSGPTTNEKLFF.

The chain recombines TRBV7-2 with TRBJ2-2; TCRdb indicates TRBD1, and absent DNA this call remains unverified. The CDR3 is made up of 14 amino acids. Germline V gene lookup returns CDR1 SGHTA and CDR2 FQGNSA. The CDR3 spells CASSWDSITGELFF.

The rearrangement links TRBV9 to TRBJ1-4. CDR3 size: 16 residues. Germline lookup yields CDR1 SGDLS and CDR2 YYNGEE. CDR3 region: CASSGVFESGNEKLFF.

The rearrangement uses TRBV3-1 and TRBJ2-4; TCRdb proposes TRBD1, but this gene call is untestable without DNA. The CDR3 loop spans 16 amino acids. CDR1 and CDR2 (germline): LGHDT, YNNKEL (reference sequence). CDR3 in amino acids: CASSQRYGDPKNIQYF.

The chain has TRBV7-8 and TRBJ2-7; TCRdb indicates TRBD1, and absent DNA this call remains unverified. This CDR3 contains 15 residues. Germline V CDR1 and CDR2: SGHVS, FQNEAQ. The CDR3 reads CASSIPGQWGYEQYF.

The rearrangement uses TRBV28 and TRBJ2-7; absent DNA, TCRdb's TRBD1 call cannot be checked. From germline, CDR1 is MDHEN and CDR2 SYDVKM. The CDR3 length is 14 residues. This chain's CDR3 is CASSLLQGNYEQYF.

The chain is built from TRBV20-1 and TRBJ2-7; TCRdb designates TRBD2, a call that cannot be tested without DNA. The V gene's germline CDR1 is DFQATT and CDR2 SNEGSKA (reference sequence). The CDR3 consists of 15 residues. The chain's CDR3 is CSAPLQSGMAYEQYF.

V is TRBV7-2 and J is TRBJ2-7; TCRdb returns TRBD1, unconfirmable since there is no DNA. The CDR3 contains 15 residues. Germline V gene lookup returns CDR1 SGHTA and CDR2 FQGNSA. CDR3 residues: CASSTNQGGRYEQYF. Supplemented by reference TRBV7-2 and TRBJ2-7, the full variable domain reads GAGVSQSPSNKVTEKGKDVELRCDPISGHTALYWYRQSLGQGLEFLIYFQGNSAPDKSGLPSDRFSAERTGGSVSTLTIQRTQQEDSAVYLCASSTNQGGRYEQYFGPGTRLTVT.

CDR3 loop: CASSFFPTTRNEQFF. The rearrangement links TRBV5-1 to TRBJ2-1. This CDR3 spans 15 amino acids. The germline gives CDR1 SGHRS, CDR2 YFSETQ.

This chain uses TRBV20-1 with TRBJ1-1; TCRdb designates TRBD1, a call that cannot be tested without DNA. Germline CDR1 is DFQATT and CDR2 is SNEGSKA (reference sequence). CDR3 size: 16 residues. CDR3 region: CSAREGVVRGSTEAFF.

The CDR3 is CASSSRVRGNTIYF. V gene TRBV7-9 combines with J gene TRBJ1-3; TCRdb picks TRBD1, but there is no DNA to check that call. CDR3 length: 14 amino acids. The germline gives CDR1 SEHNR, CDR2 FQNEAQ (reference sequence).